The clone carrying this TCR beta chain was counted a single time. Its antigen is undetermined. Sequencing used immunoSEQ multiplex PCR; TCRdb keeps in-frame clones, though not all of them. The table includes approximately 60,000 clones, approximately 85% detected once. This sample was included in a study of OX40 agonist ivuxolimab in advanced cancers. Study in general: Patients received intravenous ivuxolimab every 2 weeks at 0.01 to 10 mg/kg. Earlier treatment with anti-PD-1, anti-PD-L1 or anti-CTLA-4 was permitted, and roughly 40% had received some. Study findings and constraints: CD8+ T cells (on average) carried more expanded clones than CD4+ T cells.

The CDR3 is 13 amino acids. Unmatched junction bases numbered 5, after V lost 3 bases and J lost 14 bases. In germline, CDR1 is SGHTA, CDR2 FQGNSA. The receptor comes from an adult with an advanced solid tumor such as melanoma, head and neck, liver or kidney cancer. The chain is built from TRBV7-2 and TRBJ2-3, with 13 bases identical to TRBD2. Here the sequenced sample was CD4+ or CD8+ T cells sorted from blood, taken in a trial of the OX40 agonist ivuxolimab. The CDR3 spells CASSFGLAGESYF. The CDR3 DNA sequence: TGTGCCAGCAGCTTCGGACTAGCGGGAGAGTCGTATTTT.